This T cell receptor beta chain is drawn from a study of blood T cell repertoires in COVID-19. Study-level information: From T cells, B-cell-depleted T cells, or PBMCs came the material, which was cDNA or gDNA.

There are 12 residues in the CDR3. After removal of 5 bases from V and 11 bases from J, the junction contained 8 bases not matched to a gene. CDR1 and CDR2 (germline): MDHEN, SYDVKM. Some clones are missing from TCRdb's copy, which holds only in-frame ones; the method was immunoSEQ multiplex PCR. This table has some 250,000 clones, almost 85% appearing once. The sequenced sample was PBMCs or T cells enriched from blood (not recorded which). The origin of this receptor is a man between 40 and 49 years old who had recovered from COVID-19. The chain employs TRBV28 and TRBJ1-1, with TRBD1 matching 7 bases. The CDR3 DNA is TGTGCCAGCAGTACCCGACAGGGCAGGGCTTTCTTT. This sequence encodes CASSTRQGRAFF.